A single sample gave rise to the 21 T cell receptor beta chains below, sequenced in a study of T cell responses to AZD1222 COVID-19 vaccine. Sequenced by immunoSEQ multiplex PCR; TCRdb stores in-frame clones only, minus some. The sample has around 44,000 clones; just over 85% are singletons. Material: peripheral blood, obtained 28 days after the second AZD1222 dose. These receptor sequences come from an adult who received the AZD1222 COVID-19 vaccine.

The chain joins TRBV3-1 (or the pseudogene TRBV3-2) to TRBJ1-1, with TRBD1 as a possible D gene (6 bases). Germline loops: CDR1 LGHDT, CDR2 YNNKEL (reference sequence). This CDR3 is built from 14 residues. V dropped 1 base and J dropped 0 bases, with 6 bases sitting between them. The CDR3 is CASSQGGLNTEAFF. CDR3 DNA sequence: TGTGCCAGCAGCCAAGGGGGGCTGAACACTGAAGCTTTCTTT.

The chain is built from TRBV19 and TRBJ1-1, with 7 bases that match TRBD1. Germline V gene lookup returns CDR1 LNHDA and CDR2 SQIVND (reference sequence). The V segment lost 9 bases and the J segment 1 base; nucleotides outside the gene matches: 2. The CDR3 sequence is 12 residues long. Written as DNA, the CDR3 is TGTGCCAGCCAGGGGGGGAACACTGAAGCTTTCTTT. Protein: CASQGGNTEAFF.

The chain is built from TRBV28 and TRBJ1-6, with D possibly being TRBD1 (5 bases). CDR1 and CDR2 (germline): MDHEN, SYDVKM. V lost 10 bases to trimming and J lost 2 bases, with 12 bases between them. The CDR3 runs to 14 residues. This chain's CDR3 is CATGGETYNSPLHF. In DNA form, the CDR3 reads TGTGCCACCGGGGGGGAGACCTATAATTCACCCCTCCACTTT.

The gene calls are TRBV5-1 and TRBJ2-1; D remains ambiguous. V shed 3 bases and J shed 0 bases, with 10 bases lying between them. The CDR3 length is 15 residues. The germline V gene encodes CDR1 SGHRS and CDR2 YFSETQ. For the CDR3, the DNA is TGCGCCAGCAGCTCCCTTGCGATCTCCTACAATGAGCAGTTCTTC. This sequence encodes CASSSLAISYNEQFF.

This clone came up a few times. This sequence joins TRBV5-1 and TRBJ2-2; D gene ambiguous. Looked up from germline, CDR1 is SGHRS and CDR2 is YFSETQ. The length of the CDR3 is 14 residues. The ends were cut back, 4 bases at V and 3 bases at J, with 10 bases in the middle. CDR3 DNA sequence: TGCGCCAGCAGCCCTGAAGGTTACACCGGGGAGCTGTTTTTT. Protein sequence: CASSPEGYTGELFF. The variable domain in full, completed from reference TRBV5-1 and TRBJ2-2, reads KAGVTQTPRYLIKTRGQQVTLSCSPISGHRSVSWYQQTPGQGLQFLFEYFSETQRNKGNFPGRFSGRQFSNSRSEMNVSTLELGDSALYLCASSPEGYTGELFFGEGSRLTVL.

The chain uses TRBV18 and TRBJ1-5; 9 bases agree with TRBD1. In germline, CDR1 is KGHSH, CDR2 LQKENI. The CDR3 runs 16 residues. Germline trimming cut 5 bases from V and 2 bases from J; bases unmatched to any gene: 7. DNA of the CDR3: TGTGCCAGCTCAGAGCAACAGGGGGCGGGCAATCAGCCCCAGCATTTT. Translated, it gives CASSEQQGAGNQPQHF.

The chain's CDR3 is CASSYEANTDTQYF. CDR3 nucleotide sequence: TGTGCCAGCAGTTACGAAGCGAACACAGATACGCAGTATTTT. The gene calls are TRBV7-9 and TRBJ2-3, with D unclear. The CDR3 consists of 14 residues. Between the trimmed V and J ends, which lost 6 bases and 2 bases, there was a span of 12 bases. The germline CDR1 and CDR2 sequences are SEHNR and FQNEAQ (reference sequence).

The rearrangement links TRBV19 to TRBJ2-1; D not certain. The V gene's germline CDR1 is LNHDA and CDR2 SQIVND (reference sequence). V was shortened by 1 base and J by 0 bases, with 13 bases between the two germline ends. The CDR3 runs 17 residues. The CDR3 bases are TGTGCCAGTAGTATAGCGGTTCAGGTGAGCTCCTACAATGAGCAGTTCTTC. It translates to CASSIAVQVSSYNEQFF.

V gene TRBV5-5 combines with J gene TRBJ2-3; no clear D. Germline CDR1 and CDR2: SGHKS and YYEKEE (reference sequence). CDR3 length equals 17 residues. The ends were cut back, 4 bases at V and 4 bases at J, with 22 bases in the middle. CDR3 residues: CASSALVSPQRADTQYF. In DNA form, the CDR3 reads TGTGCCAGCAGCGCCTTAGTCTCCCCGCAGCGAGCAGATACGCAGTATTTT. Supplemented by reference TRBV5-5 and TRBJ2-3, the full variable domain reads DAGVTQSPTHLIKTRGQQVTLRCSPISGHKSVSWYQQVLGQGPQFIFQYYEKEERGRGNFPDRFSARQFPNYSSELNVNALLLGDSALYLCASSALVSPQRADTQYFGPGTRLTVL.

The CDR3 sequence: CASSTGGANEKLFF. CDR3 in DNA: TGTGCCAGCAGCACAGGGGGGGCTAATGAAAAACTGTTTTTT. The chain couples TRBV14 to TRBJ1-4; TRBD1 agrees at 8 bases. With V trimmed by 5 bases and J by 3 bases, 2 bases remained unmatched. The CDR3 runs to 14 residues. Germline-derived CDR1 and CDR2 are SGHDN and FVKESK.

This rearrangement joins TRBV11-1 to TRBJ2-7; TRBD1 agrees at 7 bases. This CDR3 contains 14 residues. Germline V gives CDR1 SGHAT, CDR2 FQDESV (reference sequence). The J segment lost 3 bases and the V segment lost 6 bases, leaving 8 bases of the junction unmatched. The CDR3 bases are TGTGCCAGCAGTCGCGACAGGGATAGCTACGAGCAGTACTTC. This encodes CASSRDRDSYEQYF.

This clone was recorded once. This chain uses TRBV2 with TRBJ1-3; 9 positions match TRBD1. CDR1 is SNHLY and CDR2 is FYNNEI in the germline V gene. This CDR3 is built from 16 residues. J gave up 0 bases and V 7 bases, and 7 bases lay outside the gene matches. The DNA of the CDR3 is TGTGCCAGCACCAGGGACAGGGCTATCTCTGGAAACACCATATATTTT. Translating it yields CASTRDRAISGNTIYF.

The chain recombines TRBV28 with TRBJ1-5; D uncertain. The germline CDR1 and CDR2 sequences are MDHEN and SYDVKM. Trimming removed 7 bases at V and 3 bases at J, with 19 bases between. The CDR3 runs to 16 residues. The CDR3 nucleotides are TGTGCCAGCACCCCGAGGACGCTTTATTTCAATCAGCCCCAGCATTTT. It translates to CASTPRTLYFNQPQHF.

The J gene is TRBJ1-2, the V gene TRBV28, with 8 nucleotides matching TRBD1. CDR1 and CDR2 (germline): MDHEN, SYDVKM. V lost 1 base, J lost 1 base, and 5 bases stayed unmatched. The CDR3 extends over 16 amino acids. Written as DNA, the CDR3 is TGTGCCAGCAGTTTATCAGGGGGCGCGGGTAACTATGGCTACACCTTC. Residues: CASSLSGGAGNYGYTF.

The chain joins TRBV28 to TRBJ1-1; 7 positions match TRBD1. V gave up 2 bases and J gave up 0 bases; unmatched junction bases: 3. The CDR3 is 15 residues long. The germline gives CDR1 MDHEN, CDR2 SYDVKM. The CDR3 region has the DNA TGTGCCAGCAGTTTAGGGGGACAGATGAACACTGAAGCTTTCTTT. Its protein product is CASSLGGQMNTEAFF.

The chain carries TRBV18 and TRBJ2-2; D uncertain. Trimming stripped 4 bases from V and 0 bases from J, with 9 bases between. Germline CDR1 reads KGHSH; CDR2 reads LQKENI. The CDR3 is made up of 15 amino acids. CDR3 protein: CASSQFTSNTGELFF. CDR3 coding DNA: TGTGCCAGCTCACAGTTTACGTCGAACACCGGGGAGCTGTTTTTT.

This clone occurred once. This rearrangement joins TRBV6-1 to TRBJ1-5, with D perhaps matching TRBD1 (5 bases). The CDR3 length is 15 residues. Germline loops: CDR1 MNHNS, CDR2 SASEGT. Trimming left V 0 bases short and J 1 base short, with 7 bases between. The CDR3 DNA is TGTGCCAGCAGTGAAGCAGGGGAGAGCAATCAGCCCCAGCATTTT. Amino acid sequence: CASSEAGESNQPQHF.

This chain links TRBV2 with TRBJ2-7; no firm D call. Germline CDR1 and CDR2: SNHLY and FYNNEI. Trimming took off 3 bases at V and 3 bases at J, with 6 bases between the two ends. The CDR3 has 12 amino acids. The CDR3: CASSESYYEQYF. The CDR3 DNA is TGTGCCAGCAGTGAGTCCTACTACGAGCAGTACTTC.

The genes are TRBV7-9 and TRBJ2-7, with 11 positions matching TRBD2. V lost 2 bases, J lost 6 bases, and 9 bases stayed unmatched. Germline CDR1 SEHNR, CDR2 FQNEAQ (reference sequence). The CDR3 totals 16 residues. The CDR3 loop reads CASSLTPTSGKAEQYF. CDR3 DNA: TGTGCCAGCAGCTTAACCCCGACTAGCGGGAAAGCCGAGCAGTACTTC.

The genes are TRBV7-2 and TRBJ2-7; D may match TRBD1 or TRBD2 (5 bases each). From germline, CDR1 is SGHTA and CDR2 FQGNSA. The CDR3 has 14 amino acids. Trimming removed 3 bases from V and 2 bases from J, with 11 bases in between. CDR3 amino acids: CASSFTGTPYEQYF. In DNA form, the CDR3 reads TGTGCCAGCAGCTTCACCGGGACCCCCTACGAGCAGTACTTC.

V is TRBV7-7 and J is TRBJ2-5; D unresolved. This CDR3 is built from 13 residues. CDR1 and CDR2 (germline): SSHAT, FNYEAQ (reference sequence). The V end was cut by 5 bases, the J end by 4 bases, with 11 bases between. In DNA, the CDR3 is TGTGCCAGCAGCCTTGCCTACAGAGAGACCCAGTACTTC. Its translation is CASSLAYRETQYF.